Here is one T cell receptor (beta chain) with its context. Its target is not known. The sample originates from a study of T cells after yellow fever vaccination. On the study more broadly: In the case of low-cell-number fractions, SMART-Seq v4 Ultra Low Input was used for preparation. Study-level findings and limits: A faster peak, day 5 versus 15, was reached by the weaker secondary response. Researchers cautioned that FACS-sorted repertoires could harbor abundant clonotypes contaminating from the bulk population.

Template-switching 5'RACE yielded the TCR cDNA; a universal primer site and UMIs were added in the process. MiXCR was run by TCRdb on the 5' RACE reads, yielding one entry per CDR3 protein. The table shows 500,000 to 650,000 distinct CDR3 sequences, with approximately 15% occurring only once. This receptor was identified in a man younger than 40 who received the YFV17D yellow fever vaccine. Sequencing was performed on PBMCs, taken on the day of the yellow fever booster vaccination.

CDR3 nucleotides: TGCAGCGTTGCCCAGGGACAGAATACAGATACGCAGTATTTT. Translating gives CSVAQGQNTDTQYF. J is TRBJ2-3 and V is TRBV29-1, with 7 bases aligning to TRBD1. Trimming took 4 bases from V and 3 from J; bases not matched to a gene: 7. CDR3 length: 14 residues. The germline CDR1 and CDR2 sequences are SQVTM and ANQGSEA.